The source of this T cell receptor (beta chain) is a study of glioma-infiltrating T cells (dated by TCRdb to between 2015 and 2016). With regard to the full study: Low-grade gliomas were represented by WHO grade II oligodendrogliomas or astrocytomas, and glioblastomas were represented by WHO grade IV tumors that were sampled at initial rather than recurrent diagnosis. The paired cohort comprised three low-grade glioma patients, roughly 8 primary glioblastoma patients and three non-glioma patients contributing non-neoplastic brain tissue. Before surgery, glioma patients were given dexamethasone for six or fewer days. To measure how far tissue and blood T-cell populations diverged, each tissue-infiltrating repertoire was compared against the peripheral blood repertoire of the same patient. The study sequenced TCR alpha- and beta-chain repertoires from glioma tissue, from non-neoplastic brain tissue and from matched peripheral blood mononuclear cells. Sequencing coverage of about 4- to 11-fold of roughly 1 million peripheral T cells was targeted for blood libraries. The paper's findings and limits, for the study overall: Patients with low tissue-blood divergence were marked by a signature set of shared blood CDR3 motifs, and this signature set was depleted in highly divergent patients. VJ-independent divergence between tissue and blood was lower than expected in non-neoplastic patients but higher than expected in all gliomas, particularly low-grade gliomas. Group comparisons were based on small numbers of patients: three non-neoplastic, three low-grade glioma and 7 to 9 glioblastoma patients. Very few CDR3 sequences were found to be shared between tissue and blood, and this scarcity was attributed to high CDR3 diversity and limited sampling.

TCR alpha and beta CDR3 regions were amplified with the iRepertoire nested amplicon-rescue multiplex PCR (arm-PCR) platform from RNA. One-step reverse transcription and amplification used about 95-400 ng of tissue mRNA or PBMC total RNA as input. Following bead purification, Illumina adapters were added by a secondary multiplex PCR, and libraries between 200 and 400 bp were gel-purified. Libraries carried internal 6-nucleotide barcodes used for demultiplexing. Sequencing of libraries was performed on an Illumina MiSeq with 2x220 or 2x250 nucleotide paired-end reads. Per the authors' processing: Paired reads were merged using FLASH 1.2.11 and were aligned to the GRCh37 human genome using BWA-MEM, after which TRA and TRB reads were extracted. V and J assignment used an IMGT-derived reference of cassette sequences and CDR3 motifs that included pseudogenes. Three-frame translation of reads was performed, and productive CDR3s were defined as those with a C...FGXG motif and no stop codons. Unique combinations of V-J cassette pair and CDR3 amino acid sequence were defined as clonotypes. Hamming distance filtering was applied to reads, with thresholds set by the sequence error rate of each sample in mapped regions. TCRdb reworked the public reads: Q25 trimming with fastp, MiXCR clone assembly, productive beta chains retained. CDR3 protein duplicates are merged, each entry listing the most common genes and DNA. V and J calls and clone size were set by TCRdb, not the authors. This sample lists 300,000 to 450,000 distinct CDR3 sequences; roughly 41% were detected once. More than 10% of the sample is held by the ten biggest clonotypes.

From a lookup of the germline V gene, CDR1 and CDR2 are MDHEN and SYDVKM. The CDR3 holds 14 amino acids from the cysteine to the phenylalanine. The only DNA kept is the CDR3, 42 bases in frame from the first base. Trimming takes 6 bases from V and 4 bases from J, and the germline ends sit 15 bases apart. Immediately after resection, surgical brain or tumor specimens were cryofrozen in liquid nitrogen, and peripheral blood cells were collected at the same time. For this clonotype: It has no known antigen specificity. No much larger clone exists at a distance of one base, and base qualities are not known.

This clonotype originated in a human donor with low-grade glioma or glioblastoma, undergoing nonglioma brain surgery, or in good health (not recorded which). Sequences were obtained from glioma tissue, nonneoplastic brain tissue, or PBMCs (not recorded which). The chain joins TRBV28 to TRBJ2-5; the D gene is not confidently resolved. CDR3 sequence: CASSPTYSRETQYF. The DNA is TGTGCCAGCAGCCCAACTTATTCGAGAGAGACCCAGTACTTC.